The 20 T cell receptor beta chains reported below all come from one sample, sequenced in a study of cytomegalovirus exposure and HLA in healthy donors. Sequencing used immunoSEQ multiplex PCR; TCRdb keeps in-frame clones, though not all of them. Of 130,000 to 150,000 clones in the sample, approximately 89% were seen once. Sequencing input: PBMCs. Receptor source: a woman aged 18-29 years in good health and CMV-seropositive.

The chain couples TRBV19 to TRBJ2-7, with TRBD2 matching over 8 bases. The CDR3 covers 13 residues. CDR1 LNHDA and CDR2 SQIVND come from the germline V gene (reference sequence). V shed 3 bases and J 6 bases; nucleotides not matched to a gene: 4. CDR3 DNA sequence: TGTGCCAGTAGTATGGGGACTAGTGGCGAGCAGTACTTC. This sequence encodes CASSMGTSGEQYF.

The chain carries TRBV25-1 and TRBJ2-1, with a possible D match to TRBD2 (6 bases). Trimming stripped 3 bases from V and 6 bases from J, with 12 bases between. This CDR3 comprises 14 residues. Germline CDR1 is MGHDK and CDR2 is SYGVNS. CDR3 bases: TGTGCCAGCAGTGACTCCACTAGCAGCAATGAGCAGTTCTTC. Translated: CASSDSTSSNEQFF.

The chain uses TRBV4-2 and TRBJ1-3; D is unresolved. Trimming took off 0 bases at V and 3 bases at J, with 9 bases between the two ends. From germline, CDR1 is LGHNA and CDR2 YNFKEQ. This CDR3 has 15 amino acids. CDR3 DNA: TGTGCCAGCAGCCAAGATGCCGGGATTGGAAACACCATATATTTT. Its translation is CASSQDAGIGNTIYF.

The gene calls are TRBV6-5 and TRBJ2-7; D possibly corresponds to TRBD1 (5 bases). The CDR3 spans 13 residues. Germline values: CDR1 MNHEY, CDR2 SVGAGI. The ends were cut back, 3 bases at V and 3 bases at J, with 9 bases in the middle. DNA for the CDR3: TGTGCCAGCAGTTATAGAGACAGCTACGAGCAGTACTTC. Protein sequence: CASSYRDSYEQYF.

This sequence joins TRBV20-1 and TRBJ1-2, with D unresolved. The CDR3 has 11 residues. The V gene lost 3 bases and the J gene lost 8 bases, with 10 bases spanning the gap. Germline V gene data show CDR1 as DFQATT and CDR2 as SNEGSKA (reference sequence). The CDR3 reads CSARGGIGYTF. CDR3 DNA sequence: TGCAGTGCTAGGGGAGGGATCGGCTACACCTTC.

The CDR3 spells CASSPPAGGNTEAFF. DNA for the CDR3: TGTGCCAGCTCACCACCCGCAGGGGGGAACACTGAAGCTTTCTTT. V is TRBV18 and J is TRBJ1-1; 7 nucleotides align to TRBD1. CDR1 KGHSH and CDR2 LQKENI come from the germline V gene. The CDR3 totals 15 residues. Unmatched junction bases numbered 2, after V lost 0 bases and J lost 1 base.

The V gene is TRBV6-5, the J gene TRBJ2-7; 8 bases map to TRBD2. The V segment lost 7 bases and the J segment 2 bases; nucleotides outside the gene matches: 10. Germline V gene lookup returns CDR1 MNHEY and CDR2 SVGAGI. The CDR3 runs 15 residues. CDR3 coding DNA: TGTGCCAGCACCGACTCCGGGGGGGGGACCTACGAGCAGTACTTC. The encoded protein is CASTDSGGGTYEQYF.

The table lists this clone with a count of one. The V and J genes are TRBV28 and TRBJ2-3, with TRBD2 identical over 10 bases. V dropped 6 bases and J dropped 2; count of bases not matched to a gene: 8. Looked up from germline, CDR1 is MDHEN and CDR2 is SYDVKM. The CDR3 has 16 residues. This CDR3 is CASSPSLAGATDTQYF. The CDR3 coding sequence is TGTGCCAGCAGCCCATCCCTAGCGGGGGCCACAGATACGCAGTATTTT.

The chain has TRBV6-5 and TRBJ1-1; D not certain. The V gene's germline CDR1 is MNHEY and CDR2 SVGAGI. The V and J ends lost 1 base and 0 bases respectively, with 9 bases between them. There are 15 residues in the CDR3. The CDR3: CASSYYSSMNTEAFF. The CDR3 coding sequence is TGTGCCAGCAGTTACTATTCGAGTATGAACACTGAAGCTTTCTTT.

The genes are TRBV11-2 and TRBJ2-1; D unclear. V lost 1 base, J lost 1 base, and 8 bases lay in between. Per germline, CDR1 SGHAT and CDR2 FQNNGV. CDR3 size: 15 residues. CDR3 coding DNA: TGTGCCAGCAGCTTAGGACCGCGGTCCTACAATGAGCAGTTCTTC. It yields the protein CASSLGPRSYNEQFF.

The rearrangement joins TRBV15 to TRBJ2-5, with a tentative D call TRBD2 (5 bases). Germline lookup yields CDR1 LNHNV and CDR2 YYDKDF (reference sequence). Trimming stripped 0 bases from V and 0 bases from J, with 11 bases between. This CDR3 has 16 residues. CDR3 DNA sequence: TGTGCCACCAGCAGAGAGGACTCCCAGTACCAAGAGACCCAGTACTTC. Protein product: CATSREDSQYQETQYF.

The chain couples TRBV7-2 to TRBJ2-7; TRBD2 might be the D (7 bases). Germline V CDR1 and CDR2: SGHTA, FQGNSA. CDR3 length: 17 amino acids. V dropped 4 bases and J dropped 4 bases, with 23 bases sitting between them. CDR3 region: CASSSLGGGGKDYEQYF. In nucleotides, the CDR3 is TGTGCCAGCAGCTCCCTGGGAGGGGGGGGCAAAGATTACGAGCAGTACTTC.

The chain has TRBV9 and TRBJ2-1; 9 bases are a match to TRBD1. V lost 4 bases, J lost 0 bases, and 20 bases stayed unmatched. Germline-derived CDR1 and CDR2 are SGDLS and YYNGEE. This CDR3 has 21 residues. CDR3 nucleotide sequence: TGTGCCAGCAGCTTCAGACTTCCGGGACAGGGCGATCAGTTCTCCTACAATGAGCAGTTCTTC. The encoded protein is CASSFRLPGQGDQFSYNEQFF. The full variable domain, its missing parts supplied by reference TRBV9 and TRBJ2-1, is DSGVTQTPKHLITATGQRVTLRCSPRSGDLSVYWYQQSLDQGLQFLIQYYNGEERAKGNILERFSAQQFPDLHSELNLSSLELGDSALYFCASSFRLPGQGDQFSYNEQFFGPGTRLTVL.

The chain uses TRBV13 and TRBJ2-7, with TRBD2 identical over 13 bases. Trimming removed 5 bases from V and 3 bases from J; junction bases left unmatched: 7. In germline, CDR1 is PRHDT, CDR2 FYEKMQ (reference sequence). This CDR3 is 16 amino acids long. In nucleotides, the CDR3 is TGTGCCAGCAGCACCCGGACTAGCGGGGGATACTACGAGCAGTACTTC. Its protein product is CASSTRTSGGYYEQYF.

CDR3 coding DNA: TGTGCCAGCAGCACAGAACAGGGTTCGGACTATGGCTACACCTTC. Protein product: CASSTEQGSDYGYTF. The genes are TRBV7-9 and TRBJ1-2, with TRBD1 as a possible D gene (6 bases). CDR3 length: 15 amino acids. V was shortened by 5 bases and J by 3 bases, with 16 bases between the two germline ends. Germline V gene lookup returns CDR1 SEHNR and CDR2 FQNEAQ (reference sequence).

The chain is built from TRBV7-9 and TRBJ1-4, with 7 bases fitting TRBD1. This CDR3 region has 18 residues. Trimming at V came to 2 bases and at J to 7 bases, leaving 16 bases not matched to a gene. Germline CDR1 and CDR2: SEHNR and FQNEAQ (reference sequence). The DNA for the CDR3 is TGTGCCAGCAGCTTAAGACCCCTCCGTACAGGGGCGGGTGAAAAACTGTTTTTT. It specifies CASSLRPLRTGAGEKLFF.

The chain uses TRBV28 and TRBJ2-7; weak D call: TRBD1 (6 bases). Germline V gene sequence: CDR1 MDHEN, CDR2 SYDVKM. V lost 6 bases and J lost 3, with 12 bases in between. The CDR3 is made up of 13 amino acids. CDR3 sequence: CASSFSRGYEQYF. The CDR3 region has the DNA TGTGCCAGCAGCTTCTCCAGGGGCTACGAGCAGTACTTC.

This rearrangement joins TRBV14 to TRBJ1-1; the D gene is possibly TRBD1 (5 bases). The CDR3 runs to 16 residues. V was clipped by 2 bases and J by 5 bases, with 18 bases between them. Looked up from germline, CDR1 is SGHDN and CDR2 is FVKESK. In DNA, the CDR3 is TGTGCCAGCAGCCAATCTATTCGGGGGAAGAGGACTGAAGCTTTCTTT. Its protein product is CASSQSIRGKRTEAFF. Variable domain in full (rest from reference TRBV14 and TRBJ1-1): EAGVTQFPSHSVIEKGQTVTLRCDPISGHDNLYWYRRVMGKEIKFLLHFVKESKQDESGMPNNRFLAERTGGTYSTLKVQPAELEDSGVYFCASSQSIRGKRTEAFFGQGTRLTVV.

On this clone: Mismatch with germline at one junction end may stem from a read error. This chain uses TRBV19 with TRBJ1-2; the D gene is possibly TRBD1 (5 bases). The CDR3 consists of 11 residues. The germline CDR1 and CDR2 sequences are LNHDA and SQIVND (reference sequence). CDR3 loop: CASAKGGTHCF. The DNA for the CDR3 is TGTGCCAGTGCAAAGGGAGGGACCCACTGCTTC.

The V gene is TRBV29-1, the J gene TRBJ1-1; D is possibly TRBD1 (5 bases). With 1 base removed from V and 4 bases from J, the gap between germline ends came to 13 bases. Germline V lookup: CDR1 SQVTM, CDR2 ANQGSEA. The CDR3 is 14 residues long. CDR3 nucleotide sequence: TGCAGCGTTGAAGGCTCCCTGGGACTCACTGAAGCTTTCTTT. This sequence encodes CSVEGSLGLTEAFF. Drawing the rest from reference TRBV29-1 and TRBJ1-1, the complete variable domain is SAVISQKPSRDICQRGTSLTIQCQVDSQVTMMFWYRQQPGQSLTLIATANQGSEATYESGFVIDKFPISRPNLTFSTLTVSNMSPEDSSIYLCSVEGSLGLTEAFFGQGTRLTVV.